This record covers a single T cell receptor beta chain. These data are taken from a study of Graves' ophthalmopathy and Graves' hyperthyroidism. This CDR3 comprises 18 residues. Germline V gene sequence: CDR1 SGHRS, CDR2 YFSETQ. V was pared by 4 bases and J by 4 bases, with 23 bases between. RNA transcripts served as template for amplifying TCR beta CDR3 sequences. HTBI-primed RT-PCR formed the first round, and a multiplex PCR formed the second. TCRdb analysed the multiplex PCR reads with MiXCR anew, one entry per CDR3 protein. The repertoire holds around 1.1 million distinct CDR3 sequences, with about 38% as singletons.

The sample consisted of peripheral blood or thyroid tissue (not recorded which). The TCR was taken from an adult man with Graves' hyperthyroidism. The chain couples TRBV5-1 to TRBJ2-2; D is possibly TRBD1 or TRBD2 (6 bases each). CDR3 loop: CASSPNRTNGGRTGELFF. The CDR3 bases are TGCGCCAGCAGCCCAAACCGGACTAACGGGGGCCGCACCGGGGAGCTGTTTTTT.